The entry below gives a single TCR beta chain sequence along with its context. This specimen belongs to a study of blood T cell repertoires in COVID-19. Overall study: Donors in the United States, Italy and Spain gave samples during acute or convalescent COVID-19. PBMCs, B-cell-depleted T cells, or T cells provided the cDNA or gDNA that made up the material.

Under the authors' procedure: Scientists estimated how many nucleated cells there were by amplifying reference gene primers. Measured with immunoSEQ multiplex PCR; TCRdb has only the in-frame clones, and not every one. The V and J calls and clone size were taken over from that table, and D and trimming were inferred from the DNA. There are about 100,000 clones in the sample; around 88% occur only once, and over 1.5% lies in the top ten. The CDR3 spans 15 residues. This receptor was taken from a man at least 80 years old with acute or convalescent COVID-19. The chain has TRBV12-2 and TRBJ2-1; the table names TRBD1, a call not compared with the DNA. TRBV12-2 is an annotated pseudogene. Source material: peripheral blood. In DNA form, the CDR3 reads TGTGCAAGTCGCTATCCGACAGGGGCGAACAATGAGCAGTTCTTC. Translating gives CASRYPTGANNEQFF.